This T cell receptor (beta chain) was recorded in a study of blood T cell repertoires in COVID-19. The overall study: Samples came from the United States, Italy and Spain, spanning acute and convalescent COVID-19. From T cells, B-cell-depleted T cells, or PBMCs came the material, which was cDNA or gDNA.

Trimming left V 6 bases short and J 1 base short, with 13 bases between. Germline V lookup: CDR1 SGHVS, CDR2 FQNEAQ. The CDR3 sequence is 14 residues long. Seattle patients were enrolled during active infection and followed longitudinally. Study processing details: Reference gene primer amplification gave nucleated cell count estimates. Clones were sequenced by immunoSEQ multiplex PCR, and TCRdb holds only the in-frame ones, with some missing. V, J and clone size reflect that table, while D and trimming were determined from the DNA. The table lists over 150,000 clones, about 88% of them singletons. V is TRBV7-8 and J is TRBJ2-7; possible D gene TRBD2, 5 bases. Material: peripheral blood. This clonotype was obtained from a man aged 45-65 years with COVID-19, enrolled during active disease. The CDR3 is CASRVRGKSYEQYF. The CDR3 DNA sequence: TGTGCCAGCAGGGTTCGGGGAAAATCCTACGAGCAGTACTTC.